Below are 19 T cell receptor beta chains sequenced from a single sample in a study of naive and memory T cell subsets. TCR cDNA received a 3' ligated oligonucleotide that carried a UMI. The SP2 primer and nested alpha and beta constant region primers amplified ligated cDNA in four rounds. TCRdb ran MiXCR on the 5' RACE reads and lists one entry per CDR3 protein. This sample has tens of thousands of distinct CDR3 sequences, with roughly 7% found just once. The receptors here all came from a male donor in good health.

In its sample, this clonotype was seen many times. This sequence joins TRBV29-1 and TRBJ2-7; the D call may be TRBD1 or TRBD2 (5 bases each). Trimming left V 1 base short and J 6 bases short, with 19 bases between. This CDR3 has 15 amino acids. Looked up from germline, CDR1 is SQVTM and CDR2 is ANQGSEA. CDR3 loop: CSVEVGSHPGGEQYF. The CDR3 region has the DNA TGCAGCGTTGAAGTGGGATCCCATCCTGGGGGCGAGCAGTACTTC.

This clonotype occurred many times. The chain carries TRBV7-9 and TRBJ2-3; no clear D. CDR1 and CDR2 (germline): SEHNR, FQNEAQ (reference sequence). This CDR3 region has 14 residues. V was pared by 5 bases and J by 2 bases, with 11 bases between. In nucleotides, the CDR3 is TGTGCCAGCAGCCCGGGCACAGCCACAGATACGCAGTATTTT. Protein: CASSPGTATDTQYF.

In this sample, this clonotype turned up many times. This chain links TRBV14 with TRBJ2-7; D unresolved. Germline CDR1 reads SGHDN; CDR2 reads FVKESK. Deletions cut 2 bases from V and 6 bases from J, with 8 bases between. This CDR3 is 12 amino acids long. CDR3 sequence: CASSQLGTEQYF. The DNA of the CDR3 is TGTGCCAGCAGCCAATTGGGAACCGAGCAGTACTTC.

The sample holds a few counts of this clonotype. V gene TRBV3-1 combines with J gene TRBJ1-1; D remains unclear. Trimming removed 0 bases at V and 4 bases at J, with 6 bases between. The CDR3 sequence is 13 residues long. CDR1 LGHDT and CDR2 YNNKEL come from the germline V gene (reference sequence). The CDR3 spells CASSQEGGTEAFF. CDR3 coding DNA: TGTGCCAGCAGCCAAGAAGGCGGCACTGAAGCTTTCTTT.

This clonotype appeared many times. V and J are TRBV5-6 and TRBJ2-5; TRBD2 aligns across 11 bases. This CDR3 is 14 amino acids long. The germline V gene has CDR1 SGHDT and CDR2 YYEEEE. With 4 bases clipped from V and 5 bases from J, the junction kept 4 bases outside the gene matches. CDR3 in amino acids: CASSLAGGRETQYF. The CDR3 nucleotides are TGTGCCAGCAGCCTAGCGGGGGGCAGGGAGACCCAGTACTTC.

In this sample, this clonotype turned up many times. This chain connects TRBV2 to TRBJ2-4, with D perhaps TRBD2 (5 bases). V shed 5 bases and J shed 2 bases, with 16 bases lying between them. The CDR3 is 16 residues long. Germline V CDR1 and CDR2: SNHLY, FYNNEI. CDR3 sequence reads: CASSLSGMATKNIQYF. The CDR3 nucleotides are TGTGCCAGCAGTTTATCCGGGATGGCGACCAAAAACATTCAGTACTTC.

This clonotype was observed at least ten times. Relative to the germline gene, one junction end is altered; a read error may explain this. The chain is built from TRBV6-2 or TRBV6-3 and TRBJ2-2, with TRBD1 matching over 9 bases. The length of the CDR3 is 14 residues. Germline loops: CDR1 MNHEY, CDR2 SVGEGT. CDR3 in amino acids: CASSRQGGNGELFF. DNA for the CDR3: TGTGCCAGCAGTCGACAGGGGGGGAACGGGGAGCTTTTTTTT.

The rearrangement uses TRBV11-2 and TRBJ2-2; 7 bases are shared with TRBD2. This CDR3 contains 19 residues. The V and J ends lost 7 bases and 0 bases, in that order; junction bases with no gene match: 17. From germline, CDR1 is SGHAT and CDR2 FQNNGV. The CDR3, as DNA: TGTGCCAGCATCCACCTTTCTTGGGCTAGCGGAACGAACACCGGGGAGCTGTTTTTT. This translates into CASIHLSWASGTNTGELFF.

V gene TRBV2 combines with J gene TRBJ2-5, with D possibly TRBD1 on 6 matching bases. CDR3 length: 15 residues. Trimming removed 2 bases at V and 4 bases at J, with 14 bases between. Germline V gives CDR1 SNHLY, CDR2 FYNNEI. The CDR3 reads CASSENRESRETQYF. The CDR3 nucleotides read TGTGCCAGCAGTGAAAACAGGGAGAGCCGAGAGACCCAGTACTTC.

This clonotype has at least ten counts. The rearrangement links TRBV19 to TRBJ2-1; no definite D call. The CDR3 covers 11 residues. Germline V gene data show CDR1 as LNHDA and CDR2 as SQIVND (reference sequence). Trimming removed 7 bases from V and 6 bases from J, with 7 bases in between. The CDR3 DNA is TGTGCCAGTACTTCTTTCAATGAGCAGTTCTTC. Translating it yields CASTSFNEQFF.

This clonotype came up a few times. The CDR3 coding sequence is TGTGCCAGTAGTCAGTACGGGGGTGGCAATCAGCCCCAGCATTTT. This sequence encodes CASSQYGGGNQPQHF. The J gene is TRBJ1-5, the V gene TRBV19; the D gene is possibly TRBD1 (5 bases). Germline values: CDR1 LNHDA, CDR2 SQIVND (reference sequence). This CDR3 has 15 amino acids. V dropped 5 bases and J dropped 2 bases, with 13 bases sitting between them.

The V and J genes are TRBV7-8 and TRBJ2-1, with D tentatively TRBD1 (5 bases). The CDR3 is 15 residues long. Trimming left V 5 bases short and J 6 bases short, with 17 bases between. Germline V gene lookup returns CDR1 SGHVS and CDR2 FQNEAQ. In DNA, the CDR3 is TGTGCCAGCAGCAAAGCTAGACAGTCCAGCAATGAGCAGTTCTTC. It codes for CASSKARQSSNEQFF.

This clonotype was observed at least ten times. The rearrangement links TRBV2 to TRBJ1-5; weak D call: TRBD1 (6 bases). The V and J ends lost 6 bases and 1 base respectively, with 13 bases between them. The V gene's germline CDR1 is SNHLY and CDR2 FYNNEI. CDR3 length: 15 residues. The CDR3 loop is CASSTGQLSNQPQHF. CDR3 nucleotides: TGTGCCAGCAGCACAGGACAGCTCAGCAATCAGCCCCAGCATTTT.

The table lists this clonotype with a few counts. The DNA of the CDR3 is TGCAGTGCTAGGGAGCGGGACAGGTACTACGAGCAGTACTTC. It is translated as CSARERDRYYEQYF. The J gene is TRBJ2-7, the V gene TRBV20-1, with D tentatively TRBD1 (8 bases). Germline-derived CDR1 and CDR2 are DFQATT and SNEGSKA (reference sequence). Deletions cut 3 bases from V and 3 bases from J, with 15 bases between. CDR3 length: 14 amino acids.

This clonotype was seen many times. This chain connects TRBV20-1 to TRBJ2-3, with 9 bases matching TRBD1. This CDR3 spans 14 amino acids. The junction had 0 bases not matched to a gene; V was cut back by 1 base and J by 1 base. Germline V gene data show CDR1 as DFQATT and CDR2 as SNEGSKA (reference sequence). CDR3 region: CSARGTGGTDTQYF. CDR3 in DNA: TGCAGTGCTAGAGGGACAGGGGGCACAGATACGCAGTATTTT.

This clonotype came up a few times. V gene TRBV29-1 combines with J gene TRBJ2-7; 7 bases align to TRBD1. J gave up 1 base and V 6 bases, and 12 bases lay outside the gene matches. The CDR3 extends over 15 amino acids. The germline CDR1 and CDR2 sequences are SQVTM and ANQGSEA. The DNA of the CDR3 is TGCAGCGTCGTACCCGGGACAGCTTCTTCCTACGAGCAGTACTTC. Translation gives CSVVPGTASSYEQYF.

This clonotype was detected ten times or more. The V gene is TRBV2, the J gene TRBJ1-5; 7 nucleotides line up with TRBD1. Germline V lookup: CDR1 SNHLY, CDR2 FYNNEI. The CDR3 loop spans 14 amino acids. The V and J ends lost 3 bases and 5 bases, in that order; junction bases with no gene match: 4. Written as DNA, the CDR3 is TGTGCCAGCAGTGAGGGGACAGAATATCAGCCCCAGCATTTT. Its translation is CASSEGTEYQPQHF.

This clonotype was detected a few times. V and J are TRBV3-1 and TRBJ2-1; the match to TRBD1 covers 9 bases. The length of the CDR3 is 17 residues. J lost 2 bases, V lost 2 bases, and 7 bases had no gene match. Germline V gives CDR1 LGHDT, CDR2 YNNKEL (reference sequence). CDR3 in amino acids: CASSQQPGTGPYNEQFF. CDR3 nucleotide sequence: TGTGCCAGCAGCCAACAACCCGGGACAGGGCCCTACAATGAGCAGTTCTTC.

This clonotype was seen just once. The genes are TRBV29-1 and TRBJ1-2, with a tentative D call TRBD1 (5 bases). Trimming left V 7 bases short and J 8 bases short, with 20 bases between. The CDR3 totals 13 residues. CDR1 is SQVTM, CDR2 ANQGSEA, per germline. As DNA, the CDR3 is TGCAGCGGGGGGGACCCCCAGAAGACGGGCTACACCTTC. Translating it yields CSGGDPQKTGYTF. Looking up the rest from reference TRBV29-1 and TRBJ1-2 gives the full variable domain: SAVISQKPSRDICQRGTSLTIQCQVDSQVTMMFWYRQQPGQSLTLIATANQGSEATYESGFVIDKFPISRPNLTFSTLTVSNMSPEDSSIYLCSGGDPQKTGYTFGSGTRLTVV.